The 7 T cell receptor beta chains presented below share a single source sample, sequenced in a study of response to subunit inactivated influenza vaccine. From the RT-PCR reads, TCRdb called clonotypes with MiXCR, one entry per CDR3 protein. The data hold over 400,000 distinct CDR3 sequences, with under 15% observed a single time. The specimen was PBMCs from blood, collected 45 days after vaccination. Source of these receptors: a man aged 50-59 years who received an inactivated influenza vaccine.

The chain is built from TRBV12-3 or TRBV12-4 and TRBJ2-3; D is unclear. This CDR3 has 15 amino acids. V was shortened by 1 base and J by 6 bases, with 14 bases between the two germline ends. DNA of the CDR3: TGTGCCAGCAGTTTAGAGGGTCGTCTAGTCGATACGCAGTATTTT. Translated, it gives CASSLEGRLVDTQYF.

The chain links TRBV7-8 to TRBJ2-3; no reliable D call. CDR3 length equals 14 residues. The germline V gene has CDR1 SGHVS and CDR2 FQNEAQ. V was cut by 1 base and J by 2 bases, with 7 bases left in between. CDR3 protein: CASSLGAYTDTQYF. The CDR3 DNA reads as TGTGCCAGCAGCTTAGGGGCCTACACAGATACGCAGTATTTT.

This clonotype has at least ten counts. The chain is built from TRBV6-1 and TRBJ2-7; a possible D gene is TRBD2 (5 bases). The CDR3 loop spans 15 amino acids. V lost 6 bases and J 0 bases, leaving 15 bases between the germline ends. Germline V CDR1 and CDR2: MNHNS, SASEGT. This chain's CDR3 is CASSKFPGISYEQYF. Here the CDR3 DNA reads TGTGCCAGCAGCAAATTTCCGGGAATCTCCTACGAGCAGTACTTC.

The chain carries TRBV29-1 and TRBJ2-5; 7 nucleotides agree with TRBD1. This CDR3 has 13 amino acids. J was trimmed by 1 base and V by 6 bases; bases with no gene match: 5. CDR1 is SQVTM and CDR2 is ANQGSEA in the germline V gene. The CDR3 here is CSVVSGGQETQYF. The CDR3 DNA sequence: TGCAGCGTGGTCTCAGGGGGCCAAGAGACCCAGTACTTC.

The chain uses TRBV6-2 or TRBV6-3 and TRBJ2-5; tentatively, D is TRBD1 (7 bases). Deletions cut 7 bases from V and 6 bases from J, with 12 bases between. The CDR3 has 12 residues. CDR1 is MNHEY and CDR2 is SVGEGT in the germline V gene. Here the CDR3 reads CASTQGGKTQYF. The CDR3 DNA reads as TGTGCCAGCACCCAGGGGGGAAAGACCCAGTACTTC.

This clonotype showed up just a few times. V usage is TRBV11-2 and J usage is TRBJ2-5, with 15 bases lining up with TRBD2. The J segment lost 1 base and the V segment lost 3 bases, leaving 6 bases of the junction unmatched. CDR1 is SGHAT, CDR2 FQNNGV, per germline. CDR3 length: 18 amino acids. Written as DNA, the CDR3 is TGTGCCAGCAGCTTCTGGACTAGCGGGGGGGGATCCCAAGAGACCCAGTACTTC. Translating it yields CASSFWTSGGGSQETQYF.

The V gene is TRBV12-5, the J gene TRBJ2-7; tentatively, D is TRBD2 (5 bases). The CDR3 is 15 amino acids. The germline V gene has CDR1 LGHNT and CDR2 FRNRAP. V lost 7 bases and J lost 3, with 19 bases in between. In DNA, the CDR3 is TGTGCTAGTGCCCTGAAGGAGAACGACTACTACGAGCAGTACTTC. This sequence encodes CASALKENDYYEQYF.